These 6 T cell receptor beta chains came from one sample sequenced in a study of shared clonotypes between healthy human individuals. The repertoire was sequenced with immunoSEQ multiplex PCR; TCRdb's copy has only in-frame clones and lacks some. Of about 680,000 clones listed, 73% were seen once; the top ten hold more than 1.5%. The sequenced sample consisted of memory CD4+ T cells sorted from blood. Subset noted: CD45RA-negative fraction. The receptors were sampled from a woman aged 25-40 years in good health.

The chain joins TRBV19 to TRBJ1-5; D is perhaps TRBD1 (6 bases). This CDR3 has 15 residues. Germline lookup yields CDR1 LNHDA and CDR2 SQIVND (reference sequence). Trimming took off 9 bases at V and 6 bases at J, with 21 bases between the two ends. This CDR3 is CASISATGNGQPQHF. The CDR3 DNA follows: TGTGCCAGCATCAGCGCTACAGGGAACGGTCAGCCCCAGCATTTT.

The CDR3 loop reads CASSLNRDRAAFF. The CDR3 DNA reads as TGTGCCAGCAGTTTAAACCGGGACAGGGCAGCTTTCTTT. The chain links TRBV27 to TRBJ1-1; 9 bases line up with TRBD1. CDR1 and CDR2 from the germline V gene are MNHEY and SMNVEV (reference sequence). J gave up 10 bases and V 2 bases, and 5 bases lay outside the gene matches. CDR3 length equals 13 residues.

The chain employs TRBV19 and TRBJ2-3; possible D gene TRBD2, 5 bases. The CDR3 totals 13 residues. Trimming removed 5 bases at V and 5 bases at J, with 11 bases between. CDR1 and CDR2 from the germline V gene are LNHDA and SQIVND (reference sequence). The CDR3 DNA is TGTGCCAGTAGTCCAACACGGGGAGATACGCAGTATTTT. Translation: CASSPTRGDTQYF.

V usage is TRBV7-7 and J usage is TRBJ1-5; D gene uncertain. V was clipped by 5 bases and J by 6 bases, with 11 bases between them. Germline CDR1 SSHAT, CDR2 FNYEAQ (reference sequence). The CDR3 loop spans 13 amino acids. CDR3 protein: CASSVDSGQPQHF. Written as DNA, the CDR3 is TGTGCCAGCAGCGTCGACTCAGGTCAGCCCCAGCATTTT.

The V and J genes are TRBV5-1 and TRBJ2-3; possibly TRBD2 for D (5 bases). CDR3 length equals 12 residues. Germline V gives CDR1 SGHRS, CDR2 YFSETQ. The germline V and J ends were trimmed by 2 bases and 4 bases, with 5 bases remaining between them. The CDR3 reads CASSFSADTQYF. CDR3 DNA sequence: TGCGCCAGCAGCTTTAGCGCAGATACGCAGTATTTT.

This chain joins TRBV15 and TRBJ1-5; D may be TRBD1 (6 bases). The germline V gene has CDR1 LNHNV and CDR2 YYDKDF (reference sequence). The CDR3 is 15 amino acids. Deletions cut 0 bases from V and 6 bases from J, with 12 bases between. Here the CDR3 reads CATSRDTQGSQPQHF. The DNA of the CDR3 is TGTGCCACCAGCAGAGATACACAGGGTAGTCAGCCCCAGCATTTT.